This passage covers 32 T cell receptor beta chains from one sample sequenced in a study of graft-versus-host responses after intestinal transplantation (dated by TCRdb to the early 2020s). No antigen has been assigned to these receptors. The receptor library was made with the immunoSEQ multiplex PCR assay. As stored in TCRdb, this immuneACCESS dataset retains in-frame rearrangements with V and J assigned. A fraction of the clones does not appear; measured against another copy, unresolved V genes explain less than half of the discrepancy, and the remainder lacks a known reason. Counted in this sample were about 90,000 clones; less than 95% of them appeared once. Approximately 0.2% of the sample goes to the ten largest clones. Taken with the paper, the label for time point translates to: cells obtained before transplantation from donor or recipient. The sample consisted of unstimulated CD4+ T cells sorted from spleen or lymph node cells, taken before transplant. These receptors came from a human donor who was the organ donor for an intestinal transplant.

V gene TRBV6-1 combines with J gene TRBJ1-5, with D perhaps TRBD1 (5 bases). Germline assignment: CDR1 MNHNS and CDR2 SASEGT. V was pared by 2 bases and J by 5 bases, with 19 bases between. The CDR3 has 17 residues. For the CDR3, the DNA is TGTGCCAGCAGTGAAAAGAGGGGAGGGACCTGGGATCAGCCCCAGCATTTT. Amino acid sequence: CASSEKRGGTWDQPQHF.

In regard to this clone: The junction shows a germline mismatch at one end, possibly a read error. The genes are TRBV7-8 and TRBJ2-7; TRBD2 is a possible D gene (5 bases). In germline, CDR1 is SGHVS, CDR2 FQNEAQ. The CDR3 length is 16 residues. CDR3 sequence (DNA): TGTGCCAGCAGCTTAGTACGTATCCGGGGATCCTCCGAGCAGTACTTC. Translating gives CASSLVRIRGSSEQYF.

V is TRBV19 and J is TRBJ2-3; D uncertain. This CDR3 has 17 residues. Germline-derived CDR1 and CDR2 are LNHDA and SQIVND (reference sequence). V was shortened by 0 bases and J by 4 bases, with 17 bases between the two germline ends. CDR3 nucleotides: TGTGCCAGTAGTATAGACCCGAACAAGGTTGGCGCAGATACGCAGTATTTT. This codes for CASSIDPNKVGADTQYF. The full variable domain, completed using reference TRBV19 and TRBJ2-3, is DGGITQSPKYLFRKEGQNVTLSCEQNLNHDAMYWYRQDPGQGLRLIYYSQIVNDFQKGDIAEGYSVSREKKESFPLTVTSAQKNPTAFYLCASSIDPNKVGADTQYFGPGTRLTVL.

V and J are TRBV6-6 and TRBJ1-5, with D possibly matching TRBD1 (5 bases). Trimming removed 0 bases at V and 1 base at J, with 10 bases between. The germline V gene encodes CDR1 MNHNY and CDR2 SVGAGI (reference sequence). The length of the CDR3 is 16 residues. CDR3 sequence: CASSYSMGVSNQPQHF. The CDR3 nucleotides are TGTGCCAGCAGTTACTCTATGGGGGTAAGCAATCAGCCCCAGCATTTT.

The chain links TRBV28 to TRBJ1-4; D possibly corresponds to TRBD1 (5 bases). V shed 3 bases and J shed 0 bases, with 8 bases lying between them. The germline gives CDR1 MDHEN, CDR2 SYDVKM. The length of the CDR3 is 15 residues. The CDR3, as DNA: TGTGCCAGCAGTTTGCAGGGTGCAACTAATGAAAAACTGTTTTTT. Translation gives CASSLQGATNEKLFF.

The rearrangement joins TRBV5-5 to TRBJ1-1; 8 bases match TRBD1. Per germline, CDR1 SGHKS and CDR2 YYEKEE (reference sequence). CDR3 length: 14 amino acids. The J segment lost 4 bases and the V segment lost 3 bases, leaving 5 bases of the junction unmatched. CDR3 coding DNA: TGTGCCAGCAGCTCTTATACAGGGGGCACTGAAGCTTTCTTT. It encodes CASSSYTGGTEAFF.

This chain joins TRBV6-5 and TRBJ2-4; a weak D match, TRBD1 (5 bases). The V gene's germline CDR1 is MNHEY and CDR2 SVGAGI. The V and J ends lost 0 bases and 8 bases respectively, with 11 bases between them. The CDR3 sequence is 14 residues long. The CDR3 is CASSYSSQGYIQYF. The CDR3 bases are TGTGCCAGCAGTTACTCCAGTCAGGGATACATTCAGTACTTC.

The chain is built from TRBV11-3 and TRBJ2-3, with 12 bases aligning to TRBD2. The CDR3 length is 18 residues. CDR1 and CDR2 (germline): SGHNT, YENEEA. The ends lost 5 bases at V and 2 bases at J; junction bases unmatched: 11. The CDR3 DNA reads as TGTGCCAGCAGCAACCGACTAGCGGGGGAGCCGAACACAGATACGCAGTATTTT. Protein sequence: CASSNRLAGEPNTDTQYF. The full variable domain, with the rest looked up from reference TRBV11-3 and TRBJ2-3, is EAGVVQSPRYKIIEKKQPVAFWCNPISGHNTLYWYLQNLGQGPELLIRYENEEAVDDSQLPKDRFSAERLKGVDSTLKIQPAELGDSAVYLCASSNRLAGEPNTDTQYFGPGTRLTVL.

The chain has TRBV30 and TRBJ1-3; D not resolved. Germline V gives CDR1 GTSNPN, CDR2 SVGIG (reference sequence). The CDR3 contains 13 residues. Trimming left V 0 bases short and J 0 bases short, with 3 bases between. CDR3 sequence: CAWSVSSGNTIYF. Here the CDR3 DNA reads TGTGCCTGGAGTGTGAGCTCTGGAAACACCATATATTTT.

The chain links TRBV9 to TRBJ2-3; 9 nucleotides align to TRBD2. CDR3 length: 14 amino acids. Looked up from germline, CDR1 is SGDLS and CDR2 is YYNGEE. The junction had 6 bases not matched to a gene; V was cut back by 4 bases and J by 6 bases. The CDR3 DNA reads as TGTGCCAGCAGCCTAGCGGGGTTCACGGATACGCAGTATTTT. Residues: CASSLAGFTDTQYF.

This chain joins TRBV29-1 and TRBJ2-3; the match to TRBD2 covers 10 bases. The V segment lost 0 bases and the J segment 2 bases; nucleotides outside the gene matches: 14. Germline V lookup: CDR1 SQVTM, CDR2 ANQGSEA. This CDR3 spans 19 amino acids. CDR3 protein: CSVEDIWASGGRFTDTQYF. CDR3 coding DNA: TGCAGCGTTGAAGATATCTGGGCTAGCGGGGGTCGGTTCACAGATACGCAGTATTTT.

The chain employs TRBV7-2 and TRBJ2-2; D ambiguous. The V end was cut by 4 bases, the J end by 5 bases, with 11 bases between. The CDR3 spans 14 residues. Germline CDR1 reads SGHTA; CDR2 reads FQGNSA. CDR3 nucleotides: TGTGCCAGCAGCTCCCCTGAATCGACCGGGGAGCTGTTTTTT. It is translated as CASSSPESTGELFF.

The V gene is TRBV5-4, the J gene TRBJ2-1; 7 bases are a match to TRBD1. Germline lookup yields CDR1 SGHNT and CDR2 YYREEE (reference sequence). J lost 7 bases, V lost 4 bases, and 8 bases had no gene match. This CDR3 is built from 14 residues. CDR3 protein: CASSQETGVNEQFF. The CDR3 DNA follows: TGTGCCAGCAGCCAAGAAACAGGGGTGAATGAGCAGTTCTTC.

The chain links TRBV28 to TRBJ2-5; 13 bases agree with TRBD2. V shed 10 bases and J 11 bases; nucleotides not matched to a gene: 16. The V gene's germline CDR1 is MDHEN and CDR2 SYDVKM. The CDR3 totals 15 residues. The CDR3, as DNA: TGTGCCACTAAGTTCGGGGGACTAGCGGGGACGGCGCAGTACTTC. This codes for CATKFGGLAGTAQYF.

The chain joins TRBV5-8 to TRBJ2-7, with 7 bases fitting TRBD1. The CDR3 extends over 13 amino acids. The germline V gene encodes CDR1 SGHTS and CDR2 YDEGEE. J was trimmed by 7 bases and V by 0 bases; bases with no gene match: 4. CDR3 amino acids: CASSLEGGGEQYF. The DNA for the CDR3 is TGTGCCAGCAGCTTGGAAGGGGGCGGAGAGCAGTACTTC.

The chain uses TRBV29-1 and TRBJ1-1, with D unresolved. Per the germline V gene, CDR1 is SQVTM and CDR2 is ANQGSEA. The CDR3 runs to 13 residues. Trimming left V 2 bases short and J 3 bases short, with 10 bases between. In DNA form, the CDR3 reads TGCAGCGTTGAAATTTCAGTTGACACTGAAGCTTTCTTT. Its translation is CSVEISVDTEAFF.

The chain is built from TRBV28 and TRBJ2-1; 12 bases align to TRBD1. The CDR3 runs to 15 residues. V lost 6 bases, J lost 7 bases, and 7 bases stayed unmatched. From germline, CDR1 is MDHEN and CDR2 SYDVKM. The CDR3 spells CASRLPGQGANEQFF. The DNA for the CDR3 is TGTGCCAGCAGGCTACCGGGACAGGGGGCGAATGAGCAGTTCTTC. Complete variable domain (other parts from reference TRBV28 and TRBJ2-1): DVKVTQSSRYLVKRTGEKVFLECVQDMDHENMFWYRQDPGLGLRLIYFSYDVKMKEKGDIPEGYSVSREKKERFSLILESASTNQTSMYLCASRLPGQGANEQFFGPGTRLTVL.

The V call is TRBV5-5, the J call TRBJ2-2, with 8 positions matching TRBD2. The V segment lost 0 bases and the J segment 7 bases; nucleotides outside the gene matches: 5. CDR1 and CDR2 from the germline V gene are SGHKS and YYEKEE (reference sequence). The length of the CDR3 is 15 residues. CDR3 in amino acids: CASSLAGGALGELFF. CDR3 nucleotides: TGTGCCAGCAGCTTGGCCGGGGGGGCCCTCGGGGAGCTGTTTTTT.

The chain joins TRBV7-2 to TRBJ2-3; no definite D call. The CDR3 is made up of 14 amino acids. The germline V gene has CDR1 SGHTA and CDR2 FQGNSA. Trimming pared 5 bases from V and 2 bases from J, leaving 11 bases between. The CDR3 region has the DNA TGTGCCAGCAGCCAAGGGCGGTACACAGATACGCAGTATTTT. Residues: CASSQGRYTDTQYF.

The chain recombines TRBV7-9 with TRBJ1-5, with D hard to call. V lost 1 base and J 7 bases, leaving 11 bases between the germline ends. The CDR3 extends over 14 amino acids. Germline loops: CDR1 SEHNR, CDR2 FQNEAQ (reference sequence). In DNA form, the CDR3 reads TGTGCCAGCAGCTTAGGCGATACTATGCAGCCCCAGCATTTT. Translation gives CASSLGDTMQPQHF.

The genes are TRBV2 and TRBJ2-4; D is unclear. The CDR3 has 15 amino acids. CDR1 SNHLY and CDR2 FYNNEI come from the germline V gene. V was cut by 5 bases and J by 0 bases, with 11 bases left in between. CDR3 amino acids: CASSYEGLAKNIQYF. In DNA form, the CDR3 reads TGTGCCAGCAGTTACGAAGGATTAGCCAAAAACATTCAGTACTTC.

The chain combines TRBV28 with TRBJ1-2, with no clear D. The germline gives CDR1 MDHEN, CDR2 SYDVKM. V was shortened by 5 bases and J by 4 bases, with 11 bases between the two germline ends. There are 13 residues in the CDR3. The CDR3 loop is CASSPSTSYGYTF. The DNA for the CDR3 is TGTGCCAGCAGTCCCAGTACTAGCTATGGCTACACCTTC.

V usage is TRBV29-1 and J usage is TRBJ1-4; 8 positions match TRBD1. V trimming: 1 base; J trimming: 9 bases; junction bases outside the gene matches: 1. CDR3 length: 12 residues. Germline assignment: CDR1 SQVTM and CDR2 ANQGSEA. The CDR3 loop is CSVEGQGKKLFF. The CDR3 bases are TGCAGCGTTGAAGGACAGGGGAAAAAACTGTTTTTT.

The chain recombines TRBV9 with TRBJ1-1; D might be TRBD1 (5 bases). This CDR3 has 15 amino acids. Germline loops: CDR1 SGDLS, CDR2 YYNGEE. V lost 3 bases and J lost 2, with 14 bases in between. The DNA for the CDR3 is TGTGCCAGCAGCGGAGCTCAGGGTGGAAACACTGAAGCTTTCTTT. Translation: CASSGAQGGNTEAFF. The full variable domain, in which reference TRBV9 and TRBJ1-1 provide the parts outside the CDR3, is DSGVTQTPKHLITATGQRVTLRCSPRSGDLSVYWYQQSLDQGLQFLIQYYNGEERAKGNILERFSAQQFPDLHSELNLSSLELGDSALYFCASSGAQGGNTEAFFGQGTRLTVV.

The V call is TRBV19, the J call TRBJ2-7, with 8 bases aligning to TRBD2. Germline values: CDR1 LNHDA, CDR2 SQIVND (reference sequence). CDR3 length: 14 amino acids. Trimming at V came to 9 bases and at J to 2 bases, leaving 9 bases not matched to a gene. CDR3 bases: TGTGCCAGCGCGAATAAGCGGGGGCCCTACGAGCAGTACTTC. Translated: CASANKRGPYEQYF.

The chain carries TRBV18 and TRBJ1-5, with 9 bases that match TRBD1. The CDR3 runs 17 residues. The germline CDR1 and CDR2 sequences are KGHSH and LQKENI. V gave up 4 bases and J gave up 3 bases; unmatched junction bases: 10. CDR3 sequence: CASSHGGTGISNQPQHF. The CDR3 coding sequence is TGTGCCAGCTCACACGGGGGGACAGGGATCTCCAATCAGCCCCAGCATTTT.

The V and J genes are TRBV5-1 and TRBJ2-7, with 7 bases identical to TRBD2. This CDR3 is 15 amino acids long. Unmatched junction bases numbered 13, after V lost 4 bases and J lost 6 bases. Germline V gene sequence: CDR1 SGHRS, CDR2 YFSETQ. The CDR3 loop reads CASSVDEVLAREQYF. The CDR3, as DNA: TGCGCCAGCAGCGTCGACGAAGTACTAGCGCGCGAGCAGTACTTC.

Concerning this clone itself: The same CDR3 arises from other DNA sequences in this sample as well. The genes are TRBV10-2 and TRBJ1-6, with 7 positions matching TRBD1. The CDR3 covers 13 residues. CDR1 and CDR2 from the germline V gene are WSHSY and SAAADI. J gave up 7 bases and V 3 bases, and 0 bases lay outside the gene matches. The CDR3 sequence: CASSEQGNSPLHF. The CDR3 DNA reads TGCGCCAGCAGTGAACAGGGGAATTCACCCCTCCACTTT.

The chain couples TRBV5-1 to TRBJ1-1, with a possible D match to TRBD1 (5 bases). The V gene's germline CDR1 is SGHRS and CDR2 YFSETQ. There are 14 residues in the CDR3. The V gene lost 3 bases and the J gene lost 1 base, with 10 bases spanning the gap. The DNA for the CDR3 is TGCGCCAGCAGCTCGACAGTTTCGAACACTGAAGCTTTCTTT. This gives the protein CASSSTVSNTEAFF.

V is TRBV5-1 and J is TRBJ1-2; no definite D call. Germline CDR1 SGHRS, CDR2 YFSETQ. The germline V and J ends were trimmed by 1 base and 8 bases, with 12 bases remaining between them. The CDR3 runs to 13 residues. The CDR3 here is CASSLFSGIGYTF. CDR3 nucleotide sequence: TGCGCCAGCAGCTTGTTTTCGGGGATCGGCTACACCTTC.

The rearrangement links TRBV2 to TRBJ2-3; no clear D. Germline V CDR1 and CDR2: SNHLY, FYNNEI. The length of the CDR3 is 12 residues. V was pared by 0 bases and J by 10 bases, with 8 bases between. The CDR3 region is CASSEAPEPQYF. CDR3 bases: TGTGCCAGCAGTGAAGCCCCAGAACCGCAGTATTTT.

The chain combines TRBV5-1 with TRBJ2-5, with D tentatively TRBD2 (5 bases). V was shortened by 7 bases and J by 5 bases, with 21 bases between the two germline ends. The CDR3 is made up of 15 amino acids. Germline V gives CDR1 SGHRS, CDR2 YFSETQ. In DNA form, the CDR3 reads TGCGCCAGCTCCCTCCCCGGGGTTACATGGGAGACCCAGTACTTC. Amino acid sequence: CASSLPGVTWETQYF.